The 12 T cell receptor beta chains below were found in one sample sequenced in a study of T cells after yellow fever vaccination. Each CDR3 protein gets one entry after TCRdb re-called the 5' RACE reads with MiXCR. The table shows around 310,000 distinct CDR3 sequences, with around 4.3% occurring only once. Sequenced material: PBMCs, taken 15 days after the yellow fever booster vaccination. Receptors were obtained from a man between 18 and 35 years old who received the YFV17D yellow fever vaccine.

There are many counts of this clonotype. The gene calls are TRBV5-5 and TRBJ2-3; D ambiguous. This CDR3 comprises 11 residues. Trimming shortened V by 2 bases and J by 5 bases, and 3 bases separated the two germline ends. CDR1 SGHKS and CDR2 YYEKEE come from the germline V gene (reference sequence). The DNA of the CDR3 is TGTGCCAGCAGCTTCCTAGATACGCAGTATTTT. It specifies CASSFLDTQYF.

The rearrangement joins TRBV7-2 to TRBJ2-1; D may be TRBD1 or TRBD2 (5 bases each). The CDR3 totals 14 residues. Trimming pared 1 base from V and 8 bases from J, leaving 12 bases between. The germline V gene encodes CDR1 SGHTA and CDR2 FQGNSA. CDR3 in amino acids: CASSLDGWGYEQFF. The CDR3 region has the DNA TGTGCCAGCAGCTTAGATGGGTGGGGGTATGAGCAGTTCTTC. The whole variable domain, filled in from reference TRBV7-2 and TRBJ2-1, reads GAGVSQSPSNKVTEKGKDVELRCDPISGHTALYWYRQSLGQGLEFLIYFQGNSAPDKSGLPSDRFSAERTGGSVSTLTIQRTQQEDSAVYLCASSLDGWGYEQFFGPGTRLTVL.

V is TRBV5-4 and J is TRBJ1-4; 7 bases agree with TRBD1. CDR1 and CDR2 from the germline V gene are SGHNT and YYREEE (reference sequence). V shed 5 bases, J shed 5 bases, and the junction held 6 bases outside the gene matches. The CDR3 totals 14 residues. Here the CDR3 reads CASSDRAGNEKLFF. The CDR3, as DNA: TGTGCCAGCAGTGACAGGGCTGGGAATGAAAAACTGTTTTTT.

This clonotype was observed a handful of times. This chain links TRBV4-3 with TRBJ1-5, with 8 bases identical to TRBD1. With V trimmed by 4 bases and J by 8 bases, 7 bases remained unmatched. This CDR3 has 14 amino acids. Germline-derived CDR1 and CDR2 are LGHNA and YSLEER. The CDR3 DNA sequence: TGCGCCAGCAGCCCGGACAGGGATTGGGAGCCCCAGCATTTT. It is translated as CASSPDRDWEPQHF.

This clonotype was seen repeatedly, ten times or more. Compared with germline, one end of the junction differs, possibly owing to a read error. The J gene is TRBJ1-5, the V gene TRBV4-2; D might be TRBD1 (6 bases). From germline, CDR1 is LGHNA and CDR2 YNFKEQ. The CDR3 contains 16 residues. CDR3: CASSQEVSGGKQPQHF. DNA of the CDR3: TGTGCCAGCAGCCAAGAGGTCTCGGGGGGCAAGCAGCCCCAGCATTTT.

This clonotype appeared many times. The V call is TRBV25-1, the J call TRBJ2-3; 8 positions match TRBD2. The CDR3 spans 15 residues. V gave up 6 bases and J gave up 6 bases; unmatched junction bases: 11. Germline loops: CDR1 MGHDK, CDR2 SYGVNS. The CDR3 loop reads CASRAWTGGGDTQYF. The CDR3 nucleotides read TGTGCCAGCAGAGCCTGGACGGGCGGGGGGGATACGCAGTATTTT.

The chain recombines TRBV7-2 with TRBJ2-7; D is unclear. The germline V gene encodes CDR1 SGHTA and CDR2 FQGNSA. V was shortened by 0 bases and J by 0 bases, with 6 bases between the two germline ends. CDR3 length equals 14 residues. The CDR3 here is CASSLAQSSYEQYF. DNA for the CDR3: TGTGCCAGCAGCTTAGCGCAGAGCTCCTACGAGCAGTACTTC. Using reference TRBV7-2 and TRBJ2-7 for the parts outside the CDR3, the full variable domain is GAGVSQSPSNKVTEKGKDVELRCDPISGHTALYWYRQSLGQGLEFLIYFQGNSAPDKSGLPSDRFSAERTGGSVSTLTIQRTQQEDSAVYLCASSLAQSSYEQYFGPGTRLTVT.

This clonotype has only a few counts. The rearrangement links TRBV6-5 to TRBJ2-1; 10 positions match TRBD2. The length of the CDR3 is 15 residues. J lost 6 bases, V lost 6 bases, and 8 bases had no gene match. CDR1 and CDR2 from the germline V gene are MNHEY and SVGAGI. Written as DNA, the CDR3 is TGTGCCAGCAGCGAAGCGGGGGGGCTTATCAATGAGCAGTTCTTC. This sequence encodes CASSEAGGLINEQFF.

This clonotype was observed at least ten times. J is TRBJ2-7 and V is TRBV7-3; the D is unclear. Trimming left V 0 bases short and J 6 bases short, with 12 bases between. Germline values: CDR1 SGHTA, CDR2 FQGTGA. This CDR3 is built from 14 residues. The CDR3: CASSLTGPGSEQYV. The CDR3 coding sequence is TGTGCCAGCAGCTTAACGGGCCCGGGCTCCGAGCAGTACGTC.

The chain carries TRBV18 and TRBJ1-5; D unresolved. Looked up from germline, CDR1 is KGHSH and CDR2 is LQKENI. The CDR3 has 14 residues. V was clipped by 2 bases and J by 0 bases, with 5 bases between them. The CDR3 sequence: CASSPKYSNQPQHF. CDR3 DNA sequence: TGTGCCAGCTCACCAAAATATAGCAATCAGCCCCAGCATTTT.

This clonotype was counted many times. The chain links TRBV9 to TRBJ2-5; D unresolved. V gave up 3 bases and J gave up 5 bases, with 11 bases separating them. This CDR3 comprises 13 residues. CDR1 and CDR2 from the germline V gene are SGDLS and YYNGEE. CDR3 nucleotides: TGTGCCAGCAGCGAGCCCCCGTCGGAGACCCAGTACTTC. This codes for CASSEPPSETQYF. The entire variable domain, with the rest obtained from reference TRBV9 and TRBJ2-5, is as follows: DSGVTQTPKHLITATGQRVTLRCSPRSGDLSVYWYQQSLDQGLQFLIQYYNGEERAKGNILERFSAQQFPDLHSELNLSSLELGDSALYFCASSEPPSETQYFGPGTRLLVL.

This clonotype showed up many times. This chain connects TRBV5-4 to TRBJ1-1; the D gene is possibly TRBD1 (5 bases). The CDR3 consists of 14 residues. The V end was cut by 0 bases, the J end by 5 bases, with 11 bases between. The germline CDR1 and CDR2 sequences are SGHNT and YYREEE (reference sequence). CDR3 sequence reads: CASSLVGPGTEAFF. CDR3 nucleotides: TGTGCCAGCAGCTTGGTGGGACCGGGGACTGAAGCTTTCTTT. The entire variable domain, with the rest obtained from reference TRBV5-4 and TRBJ1-1, is as follows: ETGVTQSPTHLIKTRGQQVTLRCSSQSGHNTVSWYQQALGQGPQFIFQYYREEENGRGNFPPRFSGLQFPNYSSELNVNALELDDSALYLCASSLVGPGTEAFFGQGTRLTVV.